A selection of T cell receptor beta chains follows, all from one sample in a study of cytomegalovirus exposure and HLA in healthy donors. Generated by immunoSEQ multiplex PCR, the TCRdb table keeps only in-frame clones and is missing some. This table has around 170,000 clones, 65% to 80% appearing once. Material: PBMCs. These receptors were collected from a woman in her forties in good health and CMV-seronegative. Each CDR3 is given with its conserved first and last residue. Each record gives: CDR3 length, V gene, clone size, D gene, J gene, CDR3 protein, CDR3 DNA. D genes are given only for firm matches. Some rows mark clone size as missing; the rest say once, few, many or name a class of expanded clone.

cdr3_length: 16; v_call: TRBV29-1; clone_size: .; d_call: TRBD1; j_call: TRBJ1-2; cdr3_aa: CSVEEERTGATYGYTF; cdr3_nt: TGCAGCGTTGAAGAAGAGAGGACAGGAGCAACTTATGGCTACACCTTC
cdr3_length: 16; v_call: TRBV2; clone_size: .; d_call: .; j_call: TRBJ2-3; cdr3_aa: CASSEPLGGSTDTQYF; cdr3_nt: TGTGCCAGCAGTGAACCCTTGGGGGGTAGCACAGATACGCAGTATTTT
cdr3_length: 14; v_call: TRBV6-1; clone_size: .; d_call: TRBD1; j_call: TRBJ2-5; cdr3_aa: CASSDWRQGETQYF; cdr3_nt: TGTGCCAGCAGTGACTGGCGACAGGGGGAGACCCAGTACTTC
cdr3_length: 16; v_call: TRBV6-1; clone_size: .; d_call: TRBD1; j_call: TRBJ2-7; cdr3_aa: CASSEAFGQGTYEQYF; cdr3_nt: TGTGCCAGCAGTGAAGCCTTCGGACAGGGGACTTACGAGCAGTACTTC
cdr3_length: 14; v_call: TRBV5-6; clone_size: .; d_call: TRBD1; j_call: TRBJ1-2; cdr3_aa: CASSFGTGARGYTF; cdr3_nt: TGTGCCAGCAGCTTTGGGACAGGGGCTCGGGGCTACACCTTC
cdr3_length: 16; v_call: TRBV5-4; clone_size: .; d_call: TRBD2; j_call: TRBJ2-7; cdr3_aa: CASSLESGRGTYEQYF; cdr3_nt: TGTGCCAGCAGCTTGGAGAGCGGGAGGGGGACCTACGAGCAGTACTTC
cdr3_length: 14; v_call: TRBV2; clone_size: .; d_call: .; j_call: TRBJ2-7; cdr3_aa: CASSGEQGSYEQYF; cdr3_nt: TGTGCCAGCAGTGGTGAGCAGGGTTCCTACGAGCAGTACTTC
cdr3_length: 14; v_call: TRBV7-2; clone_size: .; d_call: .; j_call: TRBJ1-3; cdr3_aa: CASSLAAAGNTIYF; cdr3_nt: TGTGCCAGCAGCTTAGCGGCGGCAGGAAACACCATATATTTT
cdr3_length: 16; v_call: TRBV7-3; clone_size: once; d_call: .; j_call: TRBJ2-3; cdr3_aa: CASSFNMGGPTDTQYF; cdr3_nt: TGTGCCAGCAGCTTTAATATGGGAGGTCCCACAGATACGCAGTATTTT
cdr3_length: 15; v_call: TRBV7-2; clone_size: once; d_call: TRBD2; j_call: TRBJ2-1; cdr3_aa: CASSSGGLAGGEQFF; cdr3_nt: TGTGCCAGCAGCTCAGGGGGACTAGCGGGAGGGGAGCAGTTCTTC
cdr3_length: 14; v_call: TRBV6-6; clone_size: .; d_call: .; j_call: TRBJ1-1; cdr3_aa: CASSISQGLTEAFF; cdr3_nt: TGTGCCAGCAGTATCTCACAGGGCTTGACTGAAGCTTTCTTT
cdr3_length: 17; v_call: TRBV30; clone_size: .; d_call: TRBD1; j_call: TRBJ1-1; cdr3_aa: CAWTDRDSAIMNTEAFF; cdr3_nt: TGTGCCTGGACAGACCGGGACAGTGCCATTATGAACACTGAAGCTTTCTTT
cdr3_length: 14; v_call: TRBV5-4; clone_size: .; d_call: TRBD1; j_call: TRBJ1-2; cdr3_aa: CASSIRQGGYGYTF; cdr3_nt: TGTGCCAGCAGCATACGACAGGGTGGCTATGGCTACACCTTC
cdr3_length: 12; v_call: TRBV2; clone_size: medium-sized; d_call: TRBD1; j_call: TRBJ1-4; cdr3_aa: CASRQGREKLFF; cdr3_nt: TGTGCCAGTAGACAGGGACGGGAAAAACTGTTTTTT
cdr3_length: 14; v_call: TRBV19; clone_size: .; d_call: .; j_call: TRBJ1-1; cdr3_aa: CASSIEEGNTEAFF; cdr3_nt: TGTGCCAGTAGTATTGAGGAGGGGAACACTGAAGCTTTCTTT
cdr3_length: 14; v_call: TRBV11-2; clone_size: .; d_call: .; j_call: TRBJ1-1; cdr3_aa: CASSLGTSNTEAFF; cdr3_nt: TGTGCCAGCAGCTTAGGGACATCGAACACTGAAGCTTTCTTT
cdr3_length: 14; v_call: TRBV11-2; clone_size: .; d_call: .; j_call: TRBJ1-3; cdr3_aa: CASSRVGSGNTIYF; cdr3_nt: TGTGCCAGCAGCCGAGTCGGCTCTGGAAACACCATATATTTT
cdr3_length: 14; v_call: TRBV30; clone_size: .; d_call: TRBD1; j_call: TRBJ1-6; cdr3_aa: CAWSDGTGLRPLHF; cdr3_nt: TGTGCCTGGAGCGACGGGACAGGACTTAGACCCCTCCACTTT
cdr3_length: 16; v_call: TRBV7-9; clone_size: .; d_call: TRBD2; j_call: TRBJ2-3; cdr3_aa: CASSRIQREGRDTQYF; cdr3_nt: TGTGCCAGCAGCCGCATTCAGCGGGAGGGCCGTGATACGCAGTATTTT
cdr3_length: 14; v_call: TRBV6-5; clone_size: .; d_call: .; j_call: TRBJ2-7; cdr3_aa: CASRGAQEQLEQYF; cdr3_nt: TGTGCCAGCAGGGGAGCGCAGGAGCAATTGGAGCAGTACTTC
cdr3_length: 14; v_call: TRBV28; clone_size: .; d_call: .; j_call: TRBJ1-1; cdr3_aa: CASSLGGMNTEAFF; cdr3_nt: TGTGCCAGCAGTTTAGGCGGGATGAACACTGAAGCTTTCTTT
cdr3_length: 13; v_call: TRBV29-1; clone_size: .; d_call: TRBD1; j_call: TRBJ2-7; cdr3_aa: CSVEGQGHYEQYF; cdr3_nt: TGCAGCGTTGAGGGACAGGGCCACTACGAGCAGTACTTC
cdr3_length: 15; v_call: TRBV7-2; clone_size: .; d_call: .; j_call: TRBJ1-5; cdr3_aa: CASSSMGQHNQPQHF; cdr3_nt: TGTGCCAGCAGCTCTATGGGGCAGCACAATCAGCCCCAGCATTTT
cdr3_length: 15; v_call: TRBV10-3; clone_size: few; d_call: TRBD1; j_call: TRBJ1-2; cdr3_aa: CAIMDRDPSNYGYTF; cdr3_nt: TGTGCCATAATGGACAGGGACCCATCTAACTATGGCTACACCTTC
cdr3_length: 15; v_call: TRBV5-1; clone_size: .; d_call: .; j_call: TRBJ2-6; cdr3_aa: CASRESSSGANVLTF; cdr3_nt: TGCGCCAGCAGGGAGAGCTCGTCTGGGGCCAACGTCCTGACTTTC
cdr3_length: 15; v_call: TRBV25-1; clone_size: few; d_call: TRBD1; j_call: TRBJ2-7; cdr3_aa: CASSTPGQGGWEQYF; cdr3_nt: TGTGCCAGCAGTACACCGGGACAGGGAGGTTGGGAGCAGTACTTC
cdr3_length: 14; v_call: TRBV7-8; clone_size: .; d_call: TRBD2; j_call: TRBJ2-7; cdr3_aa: CASSEPGLASEQYF; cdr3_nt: TGTGCCAGCAGCGAACCGGGACTAGCGAGCGAGCAGTACTTC
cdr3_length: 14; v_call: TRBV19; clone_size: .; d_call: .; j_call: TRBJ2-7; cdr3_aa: CASSIDDGGYEQYF; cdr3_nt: TGTGCCAGTAGTATAGATGACGGGGGATACGAGCAGTACTTC
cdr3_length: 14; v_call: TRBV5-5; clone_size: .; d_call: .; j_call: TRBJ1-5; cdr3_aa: CASSSLGGNQPQHF; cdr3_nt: TGTGCCAGCAGCTCCCTAGGCGGAAATCAGCCCCAGCATTTT
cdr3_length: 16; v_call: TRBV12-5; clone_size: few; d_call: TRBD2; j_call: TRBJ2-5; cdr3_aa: CASGLALGLAGETQYF; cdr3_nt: TGTGCTAGTGGTTTGGCGCTAGGGCTAGCGGGCGAGACCCAGTACTTC
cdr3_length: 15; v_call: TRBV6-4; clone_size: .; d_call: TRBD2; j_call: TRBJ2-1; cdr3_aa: CASSDGLAGGLPQFF; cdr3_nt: TGTGCCAGCAGTGACGGGCTAGCGGGGGGCTTACCCCAGTTCTTC
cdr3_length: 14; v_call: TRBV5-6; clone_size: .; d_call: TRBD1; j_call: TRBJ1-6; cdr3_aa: CASSRDRGNSPLHF; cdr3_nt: TGTGCCAGCAGCCGGGACAGGGGAAATTCACCCCTCCACTTT
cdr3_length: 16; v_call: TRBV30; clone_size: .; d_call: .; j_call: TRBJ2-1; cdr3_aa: CAWSVQGRSSYNEQFF; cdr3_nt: TGTGCCTGGAGTGTACAGGGCCGTAGCTCCTACAATGAGCAGTTCTTC